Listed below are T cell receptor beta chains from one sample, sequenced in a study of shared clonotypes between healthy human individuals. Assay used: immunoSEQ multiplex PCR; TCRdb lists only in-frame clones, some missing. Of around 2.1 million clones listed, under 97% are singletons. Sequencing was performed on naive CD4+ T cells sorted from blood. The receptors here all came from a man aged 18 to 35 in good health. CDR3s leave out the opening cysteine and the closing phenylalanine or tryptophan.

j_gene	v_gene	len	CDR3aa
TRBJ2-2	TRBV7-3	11	ASSLGGTGELF
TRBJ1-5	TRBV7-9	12	ASSGDRPNQPQH
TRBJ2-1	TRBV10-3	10	AISAMRAEQF
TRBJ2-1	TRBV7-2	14	ASSPRGLAGSNEQF
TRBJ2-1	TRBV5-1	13	ASSLAGDSLDEQF
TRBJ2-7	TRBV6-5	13	ASSYYGRESYEQY
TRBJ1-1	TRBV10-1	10	ASSAQGTEAF
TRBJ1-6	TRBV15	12	ATSRAGGVSALH
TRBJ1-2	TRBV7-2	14	ASSLRSGQGANGYT
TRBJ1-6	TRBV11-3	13	ASSFSGTDNSPLH
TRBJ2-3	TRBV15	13	ATSTWTGLADTQY
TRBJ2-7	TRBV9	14	ASSVAAGTGLYEQY
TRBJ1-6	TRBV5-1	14	ASSPAGPGRGSPLH
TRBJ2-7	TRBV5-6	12	ASSLGQGSYEQY
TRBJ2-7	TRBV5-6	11	ASSLRGSYEQY
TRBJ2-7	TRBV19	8	DTEAYEQY
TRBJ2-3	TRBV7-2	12	ASSLDRGTDTQY